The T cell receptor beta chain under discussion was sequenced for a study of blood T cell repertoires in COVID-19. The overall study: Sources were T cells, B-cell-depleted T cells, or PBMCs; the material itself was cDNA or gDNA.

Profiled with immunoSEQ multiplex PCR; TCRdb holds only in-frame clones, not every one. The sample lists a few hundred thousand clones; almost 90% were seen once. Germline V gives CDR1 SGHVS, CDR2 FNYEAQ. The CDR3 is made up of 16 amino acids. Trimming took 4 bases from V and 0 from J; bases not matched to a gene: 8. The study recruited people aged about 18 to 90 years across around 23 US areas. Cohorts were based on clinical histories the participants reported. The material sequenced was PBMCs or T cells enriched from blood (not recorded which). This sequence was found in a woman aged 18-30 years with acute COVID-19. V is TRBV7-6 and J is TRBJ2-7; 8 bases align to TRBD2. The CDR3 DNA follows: TGTGCCAGCAGCTCTAAGCCCGGGACTAGCTCCTACGAGCAGTACTTC. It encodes CASSSKPGTSSYEQYF.